This T cell receptor (beta chain) stems from a study of blood T cell repertoires in COVID-19. Data came from immunoSEQ multiplex PCR; TCRdb stores just in-frame clones and leaves some out. Among about 240,000 clones listed, approximately 86% were seen once. Germline lookup yields CDR1 MNHEY and CDR2 SMNVEV (reference sequence). This CDR3 comprises 17 residues. Trimming took 0 bases from V and 2 from J; bases not matched to a gene: 8. This clonotype was sampled from a woman aged 40-49 years with acute COVID-19. Sample: PBMCs or T cells enriched from blood (not recorded which). The V gene is TRBV27, the J gene TRBJ2-7, with 9 bases that match TRBD2. As DNA, the CDR3 is TGTGCCAGCAGTTTATCCGGACTAGCGAGAGGAACCTACGAGCAGTACTTC. This gives the protein CASSLSGLARGTYEQYF.